This TCR beta chain was sequenced in a study of blood T cell repertoires in COVID-19. A word on this clone: Other DNA sequences within the sample encode an identical CDR3.

The assay was immunoSEQ multiplex PCR, and TCRdb's table has in-frame clones only and misses some. The data contain about 120,000 clones, approximately 70% of them seen just once; the ten biggest clones take up 7.6%. The specimen sequenced was peripheral blood. This clonotype originated in a woman aged 55-69 years with acute or convalescent COVID-19.

The CDR3 nucleotides read TGTGCCAGTAGTGCGGACAGGTCAACTGAAGCTTTCTTT. It yields the protein CASSADRSTEAFF. This chain uses TRBV19 with TRBJ1-1; TRBD1 matches 7 bases. The CDR3 runs 13 residues. Germline lookup yields CDR1 LNHDA and CDR2 SQIVND (reference sequence). The trim removed 5 bases at V and 5 bases at J, leaving 5 bases unmatched.